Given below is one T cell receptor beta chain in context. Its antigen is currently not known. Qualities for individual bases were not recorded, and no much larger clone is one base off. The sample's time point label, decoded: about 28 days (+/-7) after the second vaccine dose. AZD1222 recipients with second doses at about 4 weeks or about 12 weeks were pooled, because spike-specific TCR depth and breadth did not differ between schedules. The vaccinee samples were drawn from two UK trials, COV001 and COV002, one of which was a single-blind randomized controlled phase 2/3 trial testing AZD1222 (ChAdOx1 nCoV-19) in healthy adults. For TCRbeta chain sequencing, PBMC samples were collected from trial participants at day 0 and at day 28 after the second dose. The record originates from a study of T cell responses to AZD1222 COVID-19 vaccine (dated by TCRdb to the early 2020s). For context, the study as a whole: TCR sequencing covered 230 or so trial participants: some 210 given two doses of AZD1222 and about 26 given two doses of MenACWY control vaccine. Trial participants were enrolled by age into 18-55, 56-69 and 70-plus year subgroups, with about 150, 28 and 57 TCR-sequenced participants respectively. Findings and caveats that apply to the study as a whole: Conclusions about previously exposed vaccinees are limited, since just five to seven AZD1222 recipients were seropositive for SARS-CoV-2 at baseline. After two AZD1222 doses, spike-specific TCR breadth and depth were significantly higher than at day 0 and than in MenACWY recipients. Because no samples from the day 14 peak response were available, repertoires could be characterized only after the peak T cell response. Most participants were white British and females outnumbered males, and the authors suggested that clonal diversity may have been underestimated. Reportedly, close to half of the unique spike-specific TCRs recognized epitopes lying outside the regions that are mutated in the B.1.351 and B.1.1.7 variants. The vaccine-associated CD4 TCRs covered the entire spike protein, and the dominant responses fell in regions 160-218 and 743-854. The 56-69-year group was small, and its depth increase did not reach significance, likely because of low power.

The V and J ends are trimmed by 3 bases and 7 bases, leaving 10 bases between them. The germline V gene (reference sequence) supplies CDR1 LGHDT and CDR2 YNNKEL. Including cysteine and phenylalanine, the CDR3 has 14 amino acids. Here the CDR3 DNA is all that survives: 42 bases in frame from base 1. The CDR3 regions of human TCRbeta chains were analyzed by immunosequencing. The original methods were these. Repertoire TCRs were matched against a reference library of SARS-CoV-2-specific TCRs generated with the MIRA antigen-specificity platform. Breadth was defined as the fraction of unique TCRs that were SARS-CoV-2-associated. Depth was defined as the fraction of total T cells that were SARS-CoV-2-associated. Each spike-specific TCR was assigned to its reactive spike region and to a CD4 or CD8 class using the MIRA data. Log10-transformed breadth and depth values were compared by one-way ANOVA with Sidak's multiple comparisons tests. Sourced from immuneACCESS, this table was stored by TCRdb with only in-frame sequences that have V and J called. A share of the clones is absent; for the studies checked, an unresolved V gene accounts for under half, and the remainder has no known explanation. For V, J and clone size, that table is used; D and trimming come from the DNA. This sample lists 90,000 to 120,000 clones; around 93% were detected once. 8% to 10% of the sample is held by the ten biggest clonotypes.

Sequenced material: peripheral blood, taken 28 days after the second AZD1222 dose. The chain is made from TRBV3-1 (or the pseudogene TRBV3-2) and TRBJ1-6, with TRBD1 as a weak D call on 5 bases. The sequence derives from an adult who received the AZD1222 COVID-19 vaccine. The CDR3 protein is CASSQGLENSPLHF. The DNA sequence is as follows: TGTGCCAGCAGCCAGGGACTGGAGAATTCACCCCTCCACTTT.